The T cell receptor (beta chain) described here comes from a study of graft-versus-host responses after intestinal transplantation. As for the study in general: Recipients were given multivisceral, liver-intestinal, or isolated intestinal transplants. All of the recipients had induction that used anti-thymocyte globulin, then tacrolimus and steroids for roughly three years. Broader study findings: Allograft graft-versus-host to host-versus-graft clonal ratios ran high in patients with graft-donor T cell macrochimerism. GvH clones were found in recipient marrow; some appeared first in ileum or blood.

Turning to this clone: The antigen remains unidentified.

Generated by immunoSEQ multiplex PCR, the TCRdb table keeps only in-frame clones and is missing some. The sample shows tens of thousands of clones, about nine tenths of them seen only once. J gave up 8 bases and V 6 bases, and 11 bases lay outside the gene matches. CDR1 and CDR2 (germline): LNHDA, SQIVND (reference sequence). This CDR3 has 14 residues. This clonotype was obtained from a human donor who received an intestinal transplant. The chain joins TRBV19 to TRBJ2-7, with 9 bases that match TRBD1. The sequences come from unstimulated CD4+ T cells sorted from spleen or lymph node cells, collected before intestinal transplant. Here the CDR3 DNA reads TGTGCCAGTAGCCGAGGGACAGGGAACTTCCAGCAGTACTTC. Encoded protein: CASSRGTGNFQQYF.